A single sample is the source of the 8 T cell receptor beta chains below, sequenced in a study of blood T cell repertoires in COVID-19 (dated by TCRdb to 2018 to 2020). The receptor library was made with the immunoSEQ multiplex PCR assay. TCRdb limited this immuneACCESS table to in-frame rearrangements with V and J called. A share of clones is missing; checked studies link under half to unresolved V genes, and the rest is unexplained. The sample table shows about 87,000 clones, and less than 80% are seen once. The ten top clones hold around 4.5% of the sample. The sequenced material came from peripheral blood. The origin of the receptors is a woman in her fifties or sixties with acute or convalescent COVID-19.

V usage is TRBV19 and J usage is TRBJ1-5; 12 bases are a match to TRBD1. Trimming removed 7 bases from V and 6 bases from J; junction bases left unmatched: 10. The CDR3 covers 16 residues. Germline CDR1 reads LNHDA; CDR2 reads SQIVND (reference sequence). CDR3 nucleotide sequence: TGTGCCAGTACCCCCCGGGACAGGGGGCAGAGTCAGCCCCAGCATTTT. Its translation: CASTPRDRGQSQPQHF.

J is TRBJ2-1 and V is TRBV7-3; TRBD2 matches 11 bases. CDR3 length: 17 residues. V lost 4 bases and J lost 1; bases outside the gene matches: 6. Per germline, CDR1 SGHTA and CDR2 FQGTGA. The CDR3 bases are TGTGCCAGCAGCTCCTCCACTAGCGGGAGATCCTACAATGAGCAGTTCTTC. Translation gives CASSSSTSGRSYNEQFF.

The CDR3 sequence is CASSPLGGKDTQYF. CDR3 DNA: TGTGCCAGCAGCCCATTGGGGGGTAAAGATACGCAGTATTTT. The gene calls are TRBV6-5 and TRBJ2-3; TRBD2 is a possible D gene (6 bases). The V and J ends lost 6 bases and 5 bases respectively, with 15 bases between them. The germline V gene encodes CDR1 MNHEY and CDR2 SVGAGI. This CDR3 comprises 14 residues.

The chain employs TRBV4-1 and TRBJ2-5; possibly TRBD1 for D (6 bases). V was pared by 2 bases and J by 0 bases, with 10 bases between. There are 15 residues in the CDR3. CDR1 is MGHRA and CDR2 is YSYEKL in the germline V gene. CDR3 sequence: CASSQTGTHQETQYF. For the CDR3, the DNA is TGCGCCAGCAGCCAAACCGGGACACACCAAGAGACCCAGTACTTC.

This clone was counted once. The J gene is TRBJ2-3, the V gene TRBV7-3; TRBD2 matches 11 bases. This CDR3 is 16 amino acids long. Trimming at V came to 4 bases and at J to 0 bases, leaving 3 bases not matched to a gene. Looked up from germline, CDR1 is SGHTA and CDR2 is FQGTGA. The CDR3 sequence: CASSSGTSGSTDTQYF. The CDR3, as DNA: TGTGCCAGCAGCTCCGGGACTAGCGGTAGCACAGATACGCAGTATTTT.

The V and J genes are TRBV7-9 and TRBJ2-1, with 7 bases identical to TRBD2. In germline, CDR1 is SEHNR, CDR2 FQNEAQ (reference sequence). V lost 0 bases to trimming and J lost 3 bases; unmatched junction nucleotides: 2. The CDR3 extends over 15 amino acids. Written as DNA, the CDR3 is TGTGCCAGCAGCTTAGCGGGGGGGATCTACAATGAGCAGTTCTTC. Translating gives CASSLAGGIYNEQFF.

The chain carries TRBV19 and TRBJ2-2; a possible D gene is TRBD2 (5 bases). The CDR3 spans 14 residues. Germline V lookup: CDR1 LNHDA, CDR2 SQIVND (reference sequence). The V gene lost 4 bases and the J gene lost 1 base, with 7 bases spanning the gap. The CDR3 DNA reads as TGTGCCAGTAGTAGAGGGTGGAACACCGGGGAGCTGTTTTTT. Translation: CASSRGWNTGELFF. The complete variable domain, with remaining parts taken from reference TRBV19 and TRBJ2-2, reads DGGITQSPKYLFRKEGQNVTLSCEQNLNHDAMYWYRQDPGQGLRLIYYSQIVNDFQKGDIAEGYSVSREKKESFPLTVTSAQKNPTAFYLCASSRGWNTGELFFGEGSRLTVL.

This chain uses TRBV28 with TRBJ1-4, with TRBD1 as a possible D gene (6 bases). The germline CDR1 and CDR2 sequences are MDHEN and SYDVKM. Trimming left V 6 bases short and J 7 bases short, with 18 bases between. This CDR3 is 15 amino acids long. The CDR3 DNA sequence: TGTGCCAGCAGACAGGACAGCAACTCGATTGAAAAACTGTTTTTT. Its translation is CASRQDSNSIEKLFF.